The 32 T cell receptor beta chains presented below share a single source sample, sequenced in a study of shared clonotypes between healthy human individuals. Here immunoSEQ multiplex PCR was the method, and the copy in TCRdb shows in-frame clones only, minus some. The sample contains roughly 1.5 million clones, around 98% of which appear only once. Material for sequencing was naive CD4+ T cells sorted from blood. Described subset: CD45RA+ positively selected. These receptor sequences come from a man under 40 in good health.

This chain connects TRBV11-2 to TRBJ2-7, with D possibly being TRBD2 (6 bases). The CDR3 is made up of 14 amino acids. Between the trimmed V and J ends, which lost 6 bases and 1 base, there was a span of 13 bases. Germline CDR1 reads SGHAT; CDR2 reads FQNNGV. The CDR3 is CASRKDRGSYEQYF. The CDR3 bases are TGTGCCAGCAGAAAAGACCGGGGGTCCTACGAGCAGTACTTC. The full variable domain, completed using reference TRBV11-2 and TRBJ2-7, is EAGVAQSPRYKIIEKRQSVAFWCNPISGHATLYWYQQILGQGPKLLIQFQNNGVVDDSQLPKDRFSAERLKGVDSTLKIQPAKLEDSAVYLCASRKDRGSYEQYFGPGTRLTVT.

CDR3 bases: TGTGCCAGCAGTGAAGAGTTGGGGAGGGTGCCTGGGGCCAACGTCCTGACTTTC. It is translated as CASSEELGRVPGANVLTF. The chain has TRBV6-4 and TRBJ2-6; TRBD2 aligns across 7 bases. Germline V gene data show CDR1 as MRHNA and CDR2 as SNTAGT. This CDR3 region has 18 residues. J gave up 2 bases and V 3 bases, and 10 bases lay outside the gene matches.

This clone has just one count. The sample holds other DNA sequences that translate to the same CDR3. The gene calls are TRBV7-9 and TRBJ2-5; 8 bases fit TRBD1. The ends lost 1 base at V and 4 bases at J; junction bases unmatched: 8. This CDR3 contains 16 residues. Germline values: CDR1 SEHNR, CDR2 FQNEAQ (reference sequence). CDR3 bases: TGTGCCAGCAGCTTAGTTCTGGGCAGGGGGCGAGAGACCCAGTACTTC. Translating it yields CASSLVLGRGRETQYF.

The CDR3 sequence: CSAGIIREQYF. In DNA, the CDR3 is TGCAGTGCTGGCATCATCCGCGAGCAGTACTTC. The rearrangement joins TRBV20-1 to TRBJ2-7; D is unclear. Germline V gene sequence: CDR1 DFQATT, CDR2 SNEGSKA (reference sequence). V was cut by 5 bases and J by 6 bases, with 11 bases left in between. This CDR3 region has 11 residues.

In DNA form, the CDR3 reads TGTGCCAGCAGCACTGACTGGCGGTCTCCAGATACGCAGTATTTT. As protein: CASSTDWRSPDTQYF. The J gene is TRBJ2-3, the V gene TRBV5-6; D remains ambiguous. Looked up from germline, CDR1 is SGHDT and CDR2 is YYEEEE. This CDR3 comprises 15 residues. The germline V and J ends were trimmed by 4 bases and 4 bases, with 16 bases remaining between them.

The chain couples TRBV5-1 to TRBJ2-1; TRBD2 might be the D (5 bases). V lost 4 bases, J lost 0 bases, and 14 bases lay in between. The germline V gene encodes CDR1 SGHRS and CDR2 YFSETQ. CDR3 length: 16 residues. The CDR3 DNA follows: TGCGCCAGCAGCACCACTAGTCGAAGCTCCTACAATGAGCAGTTCTTC. Translating gives CASSTTSRSSYNEQFF.

Comment on this clone: Other DNA sequences in the same sample also yield this CDR3. The chain links TRBV9 to TRBJ2-1; maybe TRBD2 (6 bases). The CDR3 runs 14 residues. Trimming cost V 0 bases and J 4 bases, with 8 bases left between them. Germline CDR1 SGDLS, CDR2 YYNGEE. CDR3 sequence: CASSVGGLYNEQFF. In DNA, the CDR3 is TGTGCCAGCAGCGTAGGGGGACTTTACAATGAGCAGTTCTTC.

The genes are TRBV5-8 and TRBJ1-5; no clear D gene. Between the trimmed V and J ends, which lost 4 bases and 11 bases, there was a span of 22 bases. The CDR3 covers 15 residues. The V gene's germline CDR1 is SGHTS and CDR2 YDEGEE. CDR3 sequence: CASSARGEGVRAQHF. The CDR3, as DNA: TGTGCCAGCAGCGCACGGGGTGAGGGAGTTAGGGCCCAGCATTTT.

Regarding this clone: Additional DNA sequences in this sample encode the identical CDR3. This chain joins TRBV5-1 and TRBJ2-7, with 8 nucleotides matching TRBD1. This CDR3 spans 13 amino acids. Germline CDR1 reads SGHRS; CDR2 reads YFSETQ. The J segment lost 3 bases and the V segment lost 4 bases, leaving 3 bases of the junction unmatched. The CDR3 loop reads CASSVDRGYEQYF. The DNA of the CDR3 is TGCGCCAGCAGCGTTGACAGGGGCTACGAGCAGTACTTC.

The V gene is TRBV10-2, the J gene TRBJ1-2; D is unclear. CDR1 is WSHSY, CDR2 SAAADI, per germline. The ends were cut back, 3 bases at V and 2 bases at J, with 10 bases in the middle. This CDR3 contains 14 residues. The CDR3 nucleotides read TGCGCCAGCAGTGATCAGCTTGAGAACTATGGCTACACCTTC. This sequence encodes CASSDQLENYGYTF.

In the case of this clone: The sample carries other DNA sequences with the same CDR3. The chain recombines TRBV27 with TRBJ1-1; TRBD1 might be the D (5 bases). Trimming cost V 2 bases and J 5 bases, with 9 bases left between them. The CDR3 totals 13 residues. CDR1 is MNHEY, CDR2 SMNVEV, per germline (reference sequence). The CDR3 loop reads CASSLGRGTEAFF. CDR3 bases: TGTGCCAGCAGTTTAGGTCGGGGGACTGAAGCTTTCTTT.

V gene TRBV7-8 combines with J gene TRBJ1-1, with 7 nucleotides matching TRBD1. The trim removed 5 bases at V and 0 bases at J, leaving 12 bases unmatched. The CDR3 spans 17 residues. Germline V gives CDR1 SGHVS, CDR2 FQNEAQ. The CDR3 bases are TGTGCCAGCAGCGATGACAGGGTCCTGTGGTTGAACACTGAAGCTTTCTTT. Protein product: CASSDDRVLWLNTEAFF.

The count of this clone is one. The chain employs TRBV9 and TRBJ2-7; possible D gene TRBD1, 5 bases. CDR3 size: 15 residues. Trimming cost V 0 bases and J 2 bases, with 12 bases left between them. In germline, CDR1 is SGDLS, CDR2 YYNGEE. The chain's CDR3 is CASSVGPRDAYEQYF. CDR3 nucleotide sequence: TGTGCCAGCAGCGTAGGTCCCAGGGATGCCTACGAGCAGTACTTC.

The chain is built from TRBV28 and TRBJ1-5; D is unresolved. The CDR3 is 13 residues long. Germline-derived CDR1 and CDR2 are MDHEN and SYDVKM. The V end was cut by 4 bases, the J end by 9 bases, with 13 bases between. Written as DNA, the CDR3 is TGTGCCAGCAGTTCTGTCGGGTTTAGGCCCCAGCATTTT. Translating gives CASSSVGFRPQHF.

The gene calls are TRBV11-3 and TRBJ2-1, with 7 bases aligning to TRBD1. V was pared by 5 bases and J by 12 bases, with 13 bases of the junction left unmatched. This CDR3 is 14 amino acids long. CDR1 SGHNT and CDR2 YENEEA come from the germline V gene. The CDR3 reads CASSPATGAGGQFF. DNA of the CDR3: TGTGCCAGCAGCCCAGCCACAGGGGCCGGCGGGCAGTTCTTC.

The J gene is TRBJ2-3, the V gene TRBV4-1; 8 nucleotides agree with TRBD2. Germline CDR1 MGHRA, CDR2 YSYEKL. V gave up 8 bases and J gave up 5 bases; unmatched junction bases: 12. The CDR3 sequence is 15 residues long. CDR3 residues: CASRWDREGGDTQYF. The DNA of the CDR3 is TGCGCCAGCCGTTGGGACCGGGAGGGGGGAGATACGCAGTATTTT.

This clone was detected only once. The genes are TRBV5-1 and TRBJ2-7; 9 bases are a match to TRBD2. In germline, CDR1 is SGHRS, CDR2 YFSETQ. The V and J ends lost 0 bases and 6 bases, in that order; junction bases with no gene match: 7. The CDR3 loop spans 15 amino acids. CDR3 coding DNA: TGCGCCAGCAGCTTGGAGCTGGCGGGAGGGGGCGAGCAGTACTTC. The encoded protein is CASSLELAGGGEQYF. Looking up the rest from reference TRBV5-1 and TRBJ2-7 gives the full variable domain: KAGVTQTPRYLIKTRGQQVTLSCSPISGHRSVSWYQQTPGQGLQFLFEYFSETQRNKGNFPGRFSGRQFSNSRSEMNVSTLELGDSALYLCASSLELAGGGEQYFGPGTRLTVT.

The chain is built from TRBV5-1 and TRBJ2-7; D may correspond to TRBD1 or TRBD2 (5 bases each). Germline V CDR1 and CDR2: SGHRS, YFSETQ. Between the trimmed V and J ends, which lost 6 bases and 2 bases, there was a span of 18 bases. The CDR3 has 15 residues. Here the CDR3 DNA reads TGCGCCAGCAATGGTTACGGGACCGCCCCCTACGAGCAGTACTTC. Protein: CASNGYGTAPYEQYF.

This chain joins TRBV7-8 and TRBJ2-1; D not certain. Looked up from germline, CDR1 is SGHVS and CDR2 is FQNEAQ. Trimming took off 1 base at V and 5 bases at J, with 27 bases between the two ends. The CDR3 sequence is 20 residues long. In DNA form, the CDR3 reads TGTGCCAGCAGCTTAGAGTGGATTAGAAGTTTTCTCGGCAAGGACAATGAGCAGTTCTTC. It encodes CASSLEWIRSFLGKDNEQFF.

The rearrangement joins TRBV11-2 to TRBJ1-1, with D maybe TRBD1 (6 bases). Deletions cut 4 bases from V and 4 bases from J, with 13 bases between. This CDR3 spans 14 amino acids. Germline V CDR1 and CDR2: SGHAT, FQNNGV. This CDR3 is CASSSLRGGTEAFF. As DNA, the CDR3 is TGTGCCAGCAGCTCTCTTAGGGGGGGCACTGAAGCTTTCTTT. Variable domain in full (rest from reference TRBV11-2 and TRBJ1-1): EAGVAQSPRYKIIEKRQSVAFWCNPISGHATLYWYQQILGQGPKLLIQFQNNGVVDDSQLPKDRFSAERLKGVDSTLKIQPAKLEDSAVYLCASSSLRGGTEAFFGQGTRLTVV.

The chain is built from TRBV11-3 and TRBJ2-7, with a tentative D call TRBD1 (5 bases). The V end was cut by 3 bases, the J end by 1 base, with 7 bases between. The CDR3 runs to 13 residues. The germline CDR1 and CDR2 sequences are SGHNT and YENEEA. As DNA, the CDR3 is TGTGCCAGCAGCTTGGACAAGTCCTACGAGCAGTACTTC. Encoded protein: CASSLDKSYEQYF.

This chain uses TRBV2 with TRBJ1-2, with TRBD1 identical over 7 bases. The germline gives CDR1 SNHLY, CDR2 FYNNEI. J lost 5 bases, V lost 1 base, and 7 bases had no gene match. CDR3 length: 15 amino acids. This CDR3 reads CASSEDGRGQYGYTF. CDR3 sequence (DNA): TGTGCCAGCAGTGAAGACGGCAGGGGACAGTATGGCTACACCTTC.

This chain links TRBV9 with TRBJ2-1; maybe TRBD2 (5 bases). CDR1 is SGDLS, CDR2 YYNGEE, per germline. Trimming took off 0 bases at V and 0 bases at J, with 13 bases between the two ends. This CDR3 spans 17 amino acids. This CDR3 is CASSVEPSGHSYNEQFF. DNA for the CDR3: TGTGCCAGCAGCGTAGAGCCGAGCGGCCACTCCTACAATGAGCAGTTCTTC.

This chain uses TRBV6-1 with TRBJ1-3, with unresolved D. CDR1 and CDR2 from the germline V gene are MNHNS and SASEGT. V was cut by 10 bases and J by 6 bases, with 16 bases left in between. The CDR3 consists of 13 residues. CDR3 sequence: CATLKGLVNTIYF. The CDR3 nucleotides are TGTGCCACCCTTAAGGGTTTAGTAAACACCATATATTTT.

The sample holds one count of this clone. The chain carries TRBV5-1 and TRBJ2-1; 7 bases are a match to TRBD2. Germline lookup yields CDR1 SGHRS and CDR2 YFSETQ. The CDR3 is 17 residues long. V gave up 0 bases and J gave up 0 bases; unmatched junction bases: 6. CDR3 coding DNA: TGCGCCAGCAGCTTGGAATTAGGCGGGAGCTCCTACAATGAGCAGTTCTTC. This encodes CASSLELGGSSYNEQFF.

This chain connects TRBV7-9 to TRBJ2-1, with 8 positions matching TRBD2. This CDR3 contains 14 residues. Germline V lookup: CDR1 SEHNR, CDR2 FQNEAQ (reference sequence). J gave up 10 bases and V 5 bases, and 10 bases lay outside the gene matches. For the CDR3, the DNA is TGTGCCAGCAGCATTAGCGGGACAAGCAAGGAGCAGTTCTTC. Translating gives CASSISGTSKEQFF.

This chain connects TRBV10-3 to TRBJ1-4; TRBD1 matches 7 bases. Unmatched junction bases numbered 0, after V lost 0 bases and J lost 2 bases. CDR3 size: 15 residues. From germline, CDR1 is ENHRY and CDR2 SYGVKD. CDR3 coding DNA: TGTGCCATCAGTGAGTCGGGACAGACTAATGAAAAACTGTTTTTT. Translation gives CAISESGQTNEKLFF.

This chain joins TRBV29-1 and TRBJ1-1; D unresolved. V was pared by 2 bases and J by 8 bases, with 15 bases between. CDR1 SQVTM and CDR2 ANQGSEA come from the germline V gene. The CDR3 consists of 13 residues. The CDR3: CSVEKILSREAFF. Written as DNA, the CDR3 is TGCAGCGTTGAAAAGATTTTAAGCCGCGAAGCTTTCTTT.

The chain couples TRBV11-2 to TRBJ1-2, with no clear D. CDR3 length equals 13 residues. Looked up from germline, CDR1 is SGHAT and CDR2 is FQNNGV. V was pared by 5 bases and J by 8 bases, with 15 bases between. The CDR3 DNA follows: TGTGCCAGCAGCCAATCCTCCCTCGGCGGCTACACCTTC. It encodes CASSQSSLGGYTF.

The chain couples TRBV7-2 to TRBJ1-1; a weak D match, TRBD1 (5 bases). This CDR3 has 14 amino acids. Per the germline V gene, CDR1 is SGHTA and CDR2 is FQGNSA. Trimming shortened V by 8 bases and J by 5 bases, and 18 bases separated the two germline ends. The CDR3 sequence: CASYPTVFGTEAFF. CDR3 DNA sequence: TGTGCCAGCTACCCGACAGTTTTCGGAACTGAAGCTTTCTTT.

The rearrangement uses TRBV9 and TRBJ2-7; 7 bases line up with TRBD2. Trimming at V came to 0 bases and at J to 0 bases, leaving 3 bases not matched to a gene. The CDR3 has 15 residues. CDR1 SGDLS and CDR2 YYNGEE come from the germline V gene. The CDR3 coding sequence is TGTGCCAGCAGCGTAGCGGCGGGAGTCTCCTACGAGCAGTACTTC. Translation gives CASSVAAGVSYEQYF.

This chain uses TRBV7-9 with TRBJ2-5; D remains ambiguous. V was cut by 0 bases and J by 1 base, with 6 bases left in between. CDR3 length: 14 amino acids. Looked up from germline, CDR1 is SEHNR and CDR2 is FQNEAQ (reference sequence). The DNA for the CDR3 is TGTGCCAGCAGCTTAGCTGCAGTCCAAGAGACCCAGTACTTC. The encoded protein is CASSLAAVQETQYF.